This T cell receptor (beta chain) was sequenced for a study of CD4 T cells in relation to SARS-CoV-2 and coronaviruses. Profiled with immunoSEQ multiplex PCR; TCRdb holds only in-frame clones, not every one. The sample holds about 65,000 clones; 87% are singletons and the top ten take more than 1.5%. Unexposed donor CD4+ T cells date from 2011-2018, before the COVID-19 pandemic. Germline V gene sequence: CDR1 SEHNR, CDR2 FQNEAQ (reference sequence). There are 13 residues in the CDR3. The V end was cut by 6 bases, the J end by 1 base, with 6 bases between. The TCR comes from a human donor in good health. The rearrangement links TRBV7-9 to TRBJ2-2, with a weak D call TRBD1 (5 bases). The sequenced sample consisted of memory CD4+ T cells from PBMCs. The CDR3 DNA is TGTGCCAGCAGTAGGGGGAACACCGGGGAGCTGTTTTTT. Its protein is CASSRGNTGELFF.